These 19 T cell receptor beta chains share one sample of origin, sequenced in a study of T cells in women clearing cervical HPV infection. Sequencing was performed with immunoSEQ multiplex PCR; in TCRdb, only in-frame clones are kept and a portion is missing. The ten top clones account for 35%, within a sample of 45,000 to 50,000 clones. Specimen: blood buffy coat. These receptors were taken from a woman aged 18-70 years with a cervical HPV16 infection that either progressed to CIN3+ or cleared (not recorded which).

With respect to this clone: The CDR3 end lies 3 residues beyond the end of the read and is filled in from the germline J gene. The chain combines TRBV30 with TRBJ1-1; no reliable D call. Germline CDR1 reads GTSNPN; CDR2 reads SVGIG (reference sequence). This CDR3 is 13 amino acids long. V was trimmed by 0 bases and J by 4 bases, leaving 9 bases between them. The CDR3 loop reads CAWSVLEGTEAFF. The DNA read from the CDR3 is TGTGCCTGGAGTGTACTAGAAGGCACTGAA.

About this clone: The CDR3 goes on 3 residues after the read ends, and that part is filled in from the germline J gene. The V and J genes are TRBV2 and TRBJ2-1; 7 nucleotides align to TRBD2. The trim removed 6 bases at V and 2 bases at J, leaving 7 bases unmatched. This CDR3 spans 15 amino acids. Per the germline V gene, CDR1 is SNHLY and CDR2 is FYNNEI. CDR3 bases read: TGTGCCAGCAGCCTCTTCAGCGGGGCCTACAATGAG. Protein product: CASSLFSGAYNE. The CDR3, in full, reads CASSLFSGAYNEQFF.

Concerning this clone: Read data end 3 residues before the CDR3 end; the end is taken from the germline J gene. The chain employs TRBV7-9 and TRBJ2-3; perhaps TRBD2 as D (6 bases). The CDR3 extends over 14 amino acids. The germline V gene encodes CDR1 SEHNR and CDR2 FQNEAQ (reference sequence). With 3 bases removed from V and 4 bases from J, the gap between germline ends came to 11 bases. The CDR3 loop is CASSFSSVADTQYF. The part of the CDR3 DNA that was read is TGTGCCAGCAGCTTTTCTAGCGTAGCAGATACG.

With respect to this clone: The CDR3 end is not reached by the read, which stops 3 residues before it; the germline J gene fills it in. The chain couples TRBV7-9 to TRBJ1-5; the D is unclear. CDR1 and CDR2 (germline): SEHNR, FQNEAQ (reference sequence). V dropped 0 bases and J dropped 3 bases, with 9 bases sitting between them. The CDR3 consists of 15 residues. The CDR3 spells CASSLASQNNQPQHF. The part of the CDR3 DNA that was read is TGTGCCAGCAGCTTAGCATCGCAGAACAATCAGCCC. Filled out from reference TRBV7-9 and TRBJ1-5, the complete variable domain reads DTGVSQNPRHKITKRGQNVTFRCDPISEHNRLYWYRQTLGQGPEFLTYFQNEAQLEKSRLLSDRFSAERPKGSFSTLEIQRTEQGDSAMYLCASSLASQNNQPQHFGDGTRLSIL.

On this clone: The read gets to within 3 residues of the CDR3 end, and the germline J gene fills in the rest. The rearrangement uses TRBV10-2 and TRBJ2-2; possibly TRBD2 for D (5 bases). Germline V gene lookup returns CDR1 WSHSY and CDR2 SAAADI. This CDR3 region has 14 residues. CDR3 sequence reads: CASRSKGGGEKLFF. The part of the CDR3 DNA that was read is TGCGCCAGCAGGTCGAAGGGTGGAGGAGAAAAG.

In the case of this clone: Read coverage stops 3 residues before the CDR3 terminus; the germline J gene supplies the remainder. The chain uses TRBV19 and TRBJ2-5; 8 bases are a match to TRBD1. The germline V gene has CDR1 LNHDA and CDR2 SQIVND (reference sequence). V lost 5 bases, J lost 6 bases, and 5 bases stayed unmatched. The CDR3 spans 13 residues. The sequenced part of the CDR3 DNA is TGTGCCAGTAGTGAGCAGGGGGCGAAGACC. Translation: CASSEQGAKT. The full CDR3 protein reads CASSEQGAKTQYF.

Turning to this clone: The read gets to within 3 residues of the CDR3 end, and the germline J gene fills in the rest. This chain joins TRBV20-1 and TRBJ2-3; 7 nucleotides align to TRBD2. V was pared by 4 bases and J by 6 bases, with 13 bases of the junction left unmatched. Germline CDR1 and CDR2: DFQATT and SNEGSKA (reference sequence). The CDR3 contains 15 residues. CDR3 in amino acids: CSAKRRVRGGDTQYF. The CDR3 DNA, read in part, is TGCAGTGCTAAAAGGAGGGTGCGGGGAGGGGATACG.

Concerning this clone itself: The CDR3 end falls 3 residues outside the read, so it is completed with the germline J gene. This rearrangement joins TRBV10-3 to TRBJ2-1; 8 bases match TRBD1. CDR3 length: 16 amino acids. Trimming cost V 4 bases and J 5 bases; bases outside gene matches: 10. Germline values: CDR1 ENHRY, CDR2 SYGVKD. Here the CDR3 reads CAISGPTGGGDNEQFF. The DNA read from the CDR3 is TGTGCCATCAGTGGCCCCACAGGGGGAGGCGACAATGAG.

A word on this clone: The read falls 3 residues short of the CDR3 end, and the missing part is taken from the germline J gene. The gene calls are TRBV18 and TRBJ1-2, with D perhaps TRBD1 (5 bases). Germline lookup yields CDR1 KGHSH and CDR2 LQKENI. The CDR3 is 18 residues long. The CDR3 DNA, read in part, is TGTGCCAGCTCACCAGTCATTATGTCGGGGGGATCCTACAATGAC. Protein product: CASSPVIMSGGSYND. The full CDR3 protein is CASSPVIMSGGSYNDYTF.

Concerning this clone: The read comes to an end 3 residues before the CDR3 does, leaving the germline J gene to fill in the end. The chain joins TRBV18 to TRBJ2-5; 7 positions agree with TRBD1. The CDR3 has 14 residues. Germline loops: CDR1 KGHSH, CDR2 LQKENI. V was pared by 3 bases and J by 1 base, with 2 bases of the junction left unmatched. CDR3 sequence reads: CASSPRDSQETQYF. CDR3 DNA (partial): TGTGCCAGCTCACCTCGGGACAGCCAAGAGACC.

The CDR3 protein is CASSPFAAPITGGELFF. The covered CDR3 bases are TGTGCCAGCTCACCATTTGCAGCGCCAATAACGGGCGGGGAG. The chain combines TRBV18 with TRBJ2-2; no clear D gene. The read finishes 3 residues shy of the CDR3 end, and the germline J gene is used to complete it. The CDR3 is 17 residues long. V lost 2 bases, J lost 7 bases, and 20 bases lay in between. Per germline, CDR1 KGHSH and CDR2 LQKENI.

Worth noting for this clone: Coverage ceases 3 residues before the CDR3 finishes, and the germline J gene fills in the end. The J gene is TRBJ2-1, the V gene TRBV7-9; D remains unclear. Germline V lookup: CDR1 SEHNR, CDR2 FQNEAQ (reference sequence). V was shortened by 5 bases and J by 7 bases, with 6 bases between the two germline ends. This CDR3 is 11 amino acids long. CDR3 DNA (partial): TGTGCCAGCAGCAACAAAAATGAG. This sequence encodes CASSNKNE. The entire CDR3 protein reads CASSNKNEQFF.

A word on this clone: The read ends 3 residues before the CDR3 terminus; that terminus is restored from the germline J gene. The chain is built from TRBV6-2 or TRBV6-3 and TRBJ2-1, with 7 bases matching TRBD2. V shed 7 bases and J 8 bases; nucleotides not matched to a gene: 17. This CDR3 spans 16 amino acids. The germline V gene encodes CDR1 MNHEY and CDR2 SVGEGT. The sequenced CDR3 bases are TGTGCCAGCAAAACCCCGCGGACTAGTCCTAGGGATGAG. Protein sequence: CASKTPRTSPRDE. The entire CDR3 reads CASKTPRTSPRDEQFF.

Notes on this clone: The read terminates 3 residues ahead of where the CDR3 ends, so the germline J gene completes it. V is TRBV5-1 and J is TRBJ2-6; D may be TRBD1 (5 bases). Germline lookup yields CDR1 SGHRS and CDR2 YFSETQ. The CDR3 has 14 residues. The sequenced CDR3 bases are TGCGCCAGCAGCTTGGCCGATGCCTCAGGGATC. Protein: CASSLADASGI. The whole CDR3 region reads CASSLADASGILTF.

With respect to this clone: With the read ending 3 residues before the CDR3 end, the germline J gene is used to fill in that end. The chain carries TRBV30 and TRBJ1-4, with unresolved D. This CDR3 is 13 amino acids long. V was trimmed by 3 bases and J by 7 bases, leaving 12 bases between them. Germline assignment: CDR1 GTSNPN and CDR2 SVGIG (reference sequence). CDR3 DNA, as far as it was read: TGTGCCTGGAGAGGAAAGGCGGGTGAAAAA. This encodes CAWRGKAGEK. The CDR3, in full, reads CAWRGKAGEKLFF. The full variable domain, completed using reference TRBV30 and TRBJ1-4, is SQTIHQWPATLVQPVGSPLSLECTVEGTSNPNLYWYRQAAGRGLQLLFYSVGIGQISSEVPQNLSASRPQDRQFILSSKKLLLSDSGFYLCAWRGKAGEKLFFGSGTQLSVL.

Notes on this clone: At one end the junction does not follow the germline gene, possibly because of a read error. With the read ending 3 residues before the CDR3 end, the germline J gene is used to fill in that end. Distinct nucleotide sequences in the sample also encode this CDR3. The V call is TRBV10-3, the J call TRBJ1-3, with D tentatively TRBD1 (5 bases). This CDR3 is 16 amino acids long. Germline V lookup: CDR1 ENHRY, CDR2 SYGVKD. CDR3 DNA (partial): TGTGCCATCAGTGTTGGGGCAGGGATAACTGGAAACACA. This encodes CAISVGAGITGNT. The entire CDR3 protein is CAISVGAGITGNTIYF.

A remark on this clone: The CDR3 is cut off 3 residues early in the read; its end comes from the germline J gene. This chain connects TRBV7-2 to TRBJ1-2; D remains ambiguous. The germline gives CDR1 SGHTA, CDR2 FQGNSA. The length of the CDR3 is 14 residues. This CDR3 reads CASSLNSGGRGYTF. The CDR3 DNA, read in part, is TGTGCCAGCAGCTTAAACTCAGGCGGGAGGGGC.

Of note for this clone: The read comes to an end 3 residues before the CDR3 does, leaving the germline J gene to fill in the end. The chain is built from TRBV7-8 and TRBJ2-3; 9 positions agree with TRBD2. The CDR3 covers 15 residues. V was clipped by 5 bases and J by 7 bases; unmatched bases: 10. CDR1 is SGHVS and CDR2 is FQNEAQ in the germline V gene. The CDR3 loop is CASSPREGLVYTQYF. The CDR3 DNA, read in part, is TGTGCCAGCAGCCCGCGGGAGGGCCTCGTTTATACG. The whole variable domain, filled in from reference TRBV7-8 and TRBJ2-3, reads GAGVSQSPRYKVAKRGQDVALRCDPISGHVSLFWYQQALGQGPEFLTYFQNEAQLDKSGLPSDRFFAERPEGSVSTLKIQRTQQEDSAVYLCASSPREGLVYTQYFGPGTRLTVL.

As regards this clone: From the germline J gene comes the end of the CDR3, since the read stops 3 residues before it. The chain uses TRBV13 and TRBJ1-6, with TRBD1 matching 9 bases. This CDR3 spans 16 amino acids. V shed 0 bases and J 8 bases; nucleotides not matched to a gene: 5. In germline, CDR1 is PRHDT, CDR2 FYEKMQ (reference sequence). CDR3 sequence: CASSLGGTGFDSPLHF. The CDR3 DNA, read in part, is TGTGCCAGCAGCTTAGGGGGGACAGGGTTTGATTCACCC. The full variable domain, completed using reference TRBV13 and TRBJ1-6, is AAGVIQSPRHLIKEKRETATLKCYPIPRHDTVYWYQQGPGQDPQFLISFYEKMQSDKGSIPDRFSAQQFSDYHSELNMSSLELGDSALYFCASSLGGTGFDSPLHFGNGTRLTVT.